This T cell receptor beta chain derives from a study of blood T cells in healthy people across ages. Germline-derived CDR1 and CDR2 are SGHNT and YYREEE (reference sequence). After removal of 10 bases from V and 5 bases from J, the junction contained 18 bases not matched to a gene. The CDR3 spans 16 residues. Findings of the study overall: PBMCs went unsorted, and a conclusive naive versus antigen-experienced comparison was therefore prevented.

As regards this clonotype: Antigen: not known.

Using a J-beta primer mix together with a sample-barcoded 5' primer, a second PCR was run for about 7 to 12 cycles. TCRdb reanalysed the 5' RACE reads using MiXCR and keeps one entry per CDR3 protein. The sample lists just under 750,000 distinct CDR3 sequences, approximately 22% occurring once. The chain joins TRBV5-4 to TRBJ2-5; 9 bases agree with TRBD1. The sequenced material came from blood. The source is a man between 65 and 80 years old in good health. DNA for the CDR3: TGTGCCGAGGGGACAGGGCTAGGTTCTACAGGCGAGACCCAGTACTTC. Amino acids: CAEGTGLGSTGETQYF.